This passage covers 3 T cell receptor beta chains from one sample sequenced in a study of blood T cell repertoires in COVID-19. Generated by immunoSEQ multiplex PCR, the TCRdb table keeps only in-frame clones and is missing some. The repertoire consists of around 210,000 clones, with approximately 82% occurring once and the leading ten covering roughly an eighth. Material for sequencing was peripheral blood. These receptors were obtained from a human donor in a cohort sampled during active COVID-19.

The chain uses TRBV5-1 and TRBJ1-1; D is unresolved. This CDR3 spans 14 amino acids. V was trimmed by 5 bases and J by 1 base, leaving 12 bases between them. Germline CDR1 and CDR2: SGHRS and YFSETQ. The CDR3 here is CASSPPGRNTEAFF. The CDR3, as DNA: TGCGCCAGCAGTCCCCCAGGTAGGAACACTGAAGCTTTCTTT.

V and J are TRBV29-1 and TRBJ2-1; 10 nucleotides agree with TRBD2. With V trimmed by 4 bases and J by 9 bases, 6 bases remained unmatched. The CDR3 sequence is 13 residues long. Germline-derived CDR1 and CDR2 are SQVTM and ANQGSEA. CDR3 sequence: CSVARASGGEQFF. The CDR3 bases are TGCAGCGTTGCGCGGGCTAGCGGGGGTGAGCAGTTCTTC.

The chain has TRBV28 and TRBJ2-5; D possibly corresponds to TRBD2 (5 bases). The V gene lost 10 bases and the J gene lost 0 bases, with 12 bases spanning the gap. CDR1 is MDHEN, CDR2 SYDVKM, per germline. CDR3 length equals 13 residues. In DNA form, the CDR3 reads TGTGCCACCATCGAGGGTGACCAAGAGACCCAGTACTTC. As protein: CATIEGDQETQYF.